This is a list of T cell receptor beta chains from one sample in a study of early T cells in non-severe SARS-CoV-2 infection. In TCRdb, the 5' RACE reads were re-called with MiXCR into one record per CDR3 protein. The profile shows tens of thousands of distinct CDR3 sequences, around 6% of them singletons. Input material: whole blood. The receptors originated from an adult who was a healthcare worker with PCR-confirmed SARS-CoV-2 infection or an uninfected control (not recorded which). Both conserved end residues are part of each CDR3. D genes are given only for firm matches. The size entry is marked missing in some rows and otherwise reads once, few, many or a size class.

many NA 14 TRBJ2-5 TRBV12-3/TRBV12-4 CASVRSEGFETQYF TGTGCCAGTGTTAGATCAGAGGGTTTCGAGACCCAGTACTTC
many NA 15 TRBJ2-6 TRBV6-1 CASSLRSSGANVLTF TGTGCCAGCAGTCTACGGAGCTCTGGGGCCAACGTCCTGACTTTC
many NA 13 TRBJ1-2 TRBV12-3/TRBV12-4 CASSPGESYGYTF TGTGCCAGCAGTCCAGGGGAGAGCTATGGCTACACCTTC
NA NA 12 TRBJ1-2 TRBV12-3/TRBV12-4 CASSRGRYGYTF TGTGCCAGCAGTCGAGGACGGTATGGCTACACCTTC
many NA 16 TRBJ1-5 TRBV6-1 CASSETPGLINQPQHF TGTGCCAGCAGTGAAACACCGGGACTGATCAATCAGCCCCAGCATTTT
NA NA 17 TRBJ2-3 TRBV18 CASSPLAATGSTDTQYF TGTGCCAGCTCACCCCTCGCCGCCACAGGGAGCACAGATACGCAGTATTTT
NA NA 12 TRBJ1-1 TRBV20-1 CSVIPRATEAFF TGCAGTGTTATCCCCAGGGCCACTGAAGCTTTCTTT
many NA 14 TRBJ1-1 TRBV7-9 CASSFSASNTEAFF TGTGCCAGCAGCTTCTCCGCATCGAACACTGAAGCTTTCTTT
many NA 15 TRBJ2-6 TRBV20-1 CSARWGFSGANVLTF TGCAGTGCTAGATGGGGTTTCTCTGGGGCCAACGTCCTGACTTTC
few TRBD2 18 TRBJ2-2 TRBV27 CASKGQIAGSRSTGELFF TGTGCCAGCAAAGGGCAGATAGCGGGGTCGCGGAGCACCGGGGAGCTGTTTTTT
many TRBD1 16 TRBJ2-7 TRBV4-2 CASSQGWGTEIYEQYF TGTGCCAGCAGCCAAGGGTGGGGGACAGAAATTTACGAGCAGTACTTC
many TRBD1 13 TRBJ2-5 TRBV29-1 CSAETGTEETQYF TGCAGCGCTGAGACAGGGACGGAAGAGACCCAGTACTTC